This T cell receptor (beta chain) was observed in a study of radiotherapy plus CTLA-4 blockade in lung cancer. Background on the study: Of the patients, around 17% showed objective responses and roughly 34% attained disease control.

This clone was found once. Its target is not known. General observations from the study: TCR clones originating in tumors grew in number in blood after radiotherapy plus ipilimumab. Reportedly, early blood T cell clone dynamics best predicted response, with interferon-beta.

Clones were read by immunoSEQ multiplex PCR, and TCRdb kept only the in-frame ones, dropping some. Found here are some 73,000 clones, about 80% of them singletons; the top ten hold approximately 0.79%. The CDR3 contains 12 residues. Germline V CDR1 and CDR2: SNHLY, FYNNEI. V lost 7 bases and J lost 6, with 10 bases in between. Specimen: peripheral blood, collected from a patient treated with radiotherapy plus ipilimumab. The source is a human donor with non-small cell lung cancer who had stable disease on radiotherapy plus ipilimumab. This sequence joins TRBV2 and TRBJ2-4; no clear D. The CDR3 loop is CASNYDGNIQYF. The CDR3 coding sequence is TGTGCCAGCAACTATGACGGAAACATTCAGTACTTC.